The 14 T cell receptor beta chains listed next were all sequenced from one sample in a study of cytomegalovirus exposure and HLA in healthy donors. Here immunoSEQ multiplex PCR was the method, and the copy in TCRdb shows in-frame clones only, minus some. Among around 180,000 clones listed, roughly 82% were seen once. Material: PBMCs. All receptors derive from a woman between 18 and 30 years old in good health and CMV-seronegative.

This clone has a single count. The V and J genes are TRBV27 and TRBJ2-3, with 12 bases aligning to TRBD2. The CDR3 is made up of 16 amino acids. Per the germline V gene, CDR1 is MNHEY and CDR2 is SMNVEV (reference sequence). The V segment lost 5 bases and the J segment 1 base; nucleotides outside the gene matches: 4. The CDR3 loop reads CASSGLAGLRTDTQYF. DNA for the CDR3: TGTGCCAGCAGTGGACTAGCGGGACTTCGCACAGATACGCAGTATTTT.

J is TRBJ1-1 and V is TRBV15, with 9 bases fitting TRBD1. J gave up 3 bases and V 3 bases, and 8 bases lay outside the gene matches. Germline assignment: CDR1 LNHNV and CDR2 YYDKDF (reference sequence). This CDR3 region has 16 residues. The CDR3 DNA reads as TGTGCCACCAGCAGGGGGAGGACAGGGGAGGACACTGAAGCTTTCTTT. As protein: CATSRGRTGEDTEAFF.

CDR3 amino acids: CAWSEYYNRGTNEKLFF. The CDR3, as DNA: TGTGCCTGGAGTGAATACTATAACAGGGGGACTAATGAAAAACTGTTTTTT. The chain has TRBV30 and TRBJ1-4, with 8 bases that match TRBD1. The V gene's germline CDR1 is GTSNPN and CDR2 SVGIG (reference sequence). J was trimmed by 2 bases and V by 1 base; bases with no gene match: 9. The CDR3 runs to 17 residues.

The rearrangement uses TRBV5-1 and TRBJ1-1; TRBD1 matches 7 bases. CDR3 size: 14 residues. The germline gives CDR1 SGHRS, CDR2 YFSETQ. The V segment lost 6 bases and the J segment 4 bases; nucleotides outside the gene matches: 9. CDR3 in DNA: TGCGCCAGCAAAAAACAGGGGTCCTTCACTGAAGCTTTCTTT. Residues: CASKKQGSFTEAFF. Together with reference TRBV5-1 and TRBJ1-1, the CDR3 gives the full variable domain: KAGVTQTPRYLIKTRGQQVTLSCSPISGHRSVSWYQQTPGQGLQFLFEYFSETQRNKGNFPGRFSGRQFSNSRSEMNVSTLELGDSALYLCASKKQGSFTEAFFGQGTRLTVV.

The J gene is TRBJ1-2, the V gene TRBV21-1; the table's D gene call, TRBD1, was not cross checked with the DNA. TRBV21-1 is designated a pseudogene. The CDR3 consists of 17 residues. CDR3 sequence: CASSMKVYSPSNYGYTF. The CDR3 coding sequence is TGTGCCAGCAGCATGAAAGTTTACAGTCCCTCGAATTATGGCTACACCTTC.

J is TRBJ1-1 and V is TRBV9; possible D gene TRBD1, 6 bases. The germline V gene has CDR1 SGDLS and CDR2 YYNGEE. CDR3 length: 13 residues. V was shortened by 6 bases and J by 1 base, with 10 bases between the two germline ends. CDR3 amino acids: CASINRANTEAFF. The CDR3 DNA is TGTGCCAGCATTAACAGGGCGAACACTGAAGCTTTCTTT.

The CDR3 spells CASSHLRATTYYEQYF. The CDR3 nucleotides are TGTGCCAGCAGCCACCTAAGGGCGACTACATACTACGAGCAGTACTTC. The rearrangement joins TRBV7-9 to TRBJ2-7; D might be TRBD2 (5 bases). The germline V and J ends were trimmed by 5 bases and 3 bases, with 20 bases remaining between them. Germline V gene lookup returns CDR1 SEHNR and CDR2 FQNEAQ (reference sequence). The CDR3 is made up of 16 amino acids.

The chain employs TRBV11-2 and TRBJ1-3; possibly TRBD1 for D (5 bases). The CDR3 sequence is 14 residues long. CDR1 is SGHAT and CDR2 is FQNNGV in the germline V gene. The V and J ends lost 5 bases and 8 bases respectively, with 16 bases between them. In nucleotides, the CDR3 is TGTGCCAGCAGCCACACCCTCCGGGGGGACACCATATATTTT. This codes for CASSHTLRGDTIYF.

The chain has TRBV30 and TRBJ1-6; maybe TRBD1 (6 bases). This CDR3 is built from 13 residues. The ends were cut back, 3 bases at V and 11 bases at J, with 14 bases in the middle. CDR1 is GTSNPN and CDR2 is SVGIG in the germline V gene (reference sequence). This CDR3 is CAWRNREYPPLHF. CDR3 sequence (DNA): TGTGCCTGGAGAAACAGGGAGTATCCACCCCTCCACTTT.

V is TRBV5-5 and J is TRBJ1-2; 8 nucleotides match TRBD1. This CDR3 is built from 17 residues. Trimming cost V 4 bases and J 7 bases; bases outside gene matches: 18. Germline CDR1 SGHKS, CDR2 YYEKEE (reference sequence). CDR3 sequence (DNA): TGTGCCAGCAGCCAGACCGTAGACAGGGGAGAAATCGGTGGCTACACCTTC. Translation: CASSQTVDRGEIGGYTF.

The V call is TRBV5-4, the J call TRBJ1-1; 7 bases are shared with TRBD1. Germline lookup yields CDR1 SGHNT and CDR2 YYREEE (reference sequence). The CDR3 covers 16 residues. Unmatched junction bases numbered 13, after V lost 4 bases and J lost 4 bases. CDR3 region: CASSGPGQAISTEAFF. As DNA, the CDR3 is TGTGCCAGCAGCGGACCAGGACAGGCGATAAGCACTGAAGCTTTCTTT.

This clone was recorded only once. This chain links TRBV25-1 with TRBJ1-2; 7 bases agree with TRBD1. The trim removed 6 bases at V and 8 bases at J, leaving 3 bases unmatched. Germline V gene data show CDR1 as MGHDK and CDR2 as SYGVNS. The CDR3 is 11 amino acids. The CDR3, as DNA: TGTGCCAGCAGAACAGGGGTCGGCTACACCTTC. Translated: CASRTGVGYTF.

This clone was picked up one time. The chain recombines TRBV28 with TRBJ1-2; 12 bases match TRBD1. This CDR3 is built from 16 residues. The germline V gene has CDR1 MDHEN and CDR2 SYDVKM. V shed 10 bases, J shed 6 bases, and the junction held 15 bases outside the gene matches. CDR3 sequence: CAISTLRDRGLDGYTF. The CDR3 nucleotides are TGTGCCATCTCCACACTCCGGGACAGGGGGCTGGATGGCTACACCTTC.

The V gene is TRBV7-8, the J gene TRBJ1-1; D perhaps matches TRBD1 (5 bases). V was clipped by 2 bases and J by 0 bases, with 28 bases between them. The CDR3 loop spans 21 amino acids. Per the germline V gene, CDR1 is SGHVS and CDR2 is FQNEAQ. The CDR3 loop is CASSLLRRTGTNMAMNTEAFF. CDR3 nucleotides: TGTGCCAGCAGCTTACTTCGCAGAACCGGGACTAACATGGCCATGAACACTGAAGCTTTCTTT.